Ten or more counts support the clone carrying this T cell receptor (beta chain). The investigators amplified TCR beta CDR3 regions from RNA transcripts. Carried out on the TCR CDR3, a first-round RT-PCR used the HTBI primer set. MiXCR was run by TCRdb on the multiplex PCR reads, yielding one entry per CDR3 protein. This table has about 420,000 distinct CDR3 sequences, roughly 14% appearing once. The entry originates in a study of T cells in Graves' hyperthyroidism and ophthalmopathy. Looked up from germline, CDR1 is SNHLY and CDR2 is FYNNEI. Trimming took 6 bases from V and 2 from J; bases not matched to a gene: 7. This CDR3 comprises 16 residues. Subjects aged 18 to 65 presented with newly diagnosed hyperthyroidism of less than 2 months' duration.

This chain connects TRBV2 to TRBJ2-5; 12 bases line up with TRBD2. Sequencing was done on a sample of blood. This TCR came from a young woman with Graves' hyperthyroidism. The CDR3 is CASSETSGRPQETQYF. CDR3 nucleotides: TGTGCCAGCAGCGAAACTAGCGGGAGGCCTCAAGAGACCCAGTACTTC.